This T cell receptor (beta chain) was captured by sequencing in a study of T cell repertoires in cytomegalovirus infection. The overall study: TCR beta signatures that were public indicated CMV infection and matching HLA type. Findings and caveats of the study: What dominated the ex vivo response were HLA-C-restricted CMV-specific TCR beta clonotypes. Individuals carrying CMV plus the relevant HLA were identified by cumulative frequency of public TCR beta families.

This clonotype has at least ten counts. What it binds is not known. TCRdb re-derived calls from the reads in MiXCR, one entry per CDR3 protein. The sample carries around 530,000 distinct CDR3 sequences, 16% recorded once. CDR1 is SGHTA and CDR2 is FQGTGA in the germline V gene. The CDR3 totals 18 residues. The V segment lost 4 bases and the J segment 3 bases; nucleotides outside the gene matches: 16. The chain carries TRBV7-3 and TRBJ1-1; the match to TRBD1 covers 8 bases. This clonotype originated in a human donor in good health (CMV status not recorded). Some clones in this sample may be carry-over from other donors' samples. Sequencing was carried out using CD8+ T cells from PBMCs. The CDR3 bases are TGTGCCAGCAGCTACGGGGCAGGGGGCAGATTCGCGGACACTGAAGCTTTCTTT. It yields the protein CASSYGAGGRFADTEAFF.